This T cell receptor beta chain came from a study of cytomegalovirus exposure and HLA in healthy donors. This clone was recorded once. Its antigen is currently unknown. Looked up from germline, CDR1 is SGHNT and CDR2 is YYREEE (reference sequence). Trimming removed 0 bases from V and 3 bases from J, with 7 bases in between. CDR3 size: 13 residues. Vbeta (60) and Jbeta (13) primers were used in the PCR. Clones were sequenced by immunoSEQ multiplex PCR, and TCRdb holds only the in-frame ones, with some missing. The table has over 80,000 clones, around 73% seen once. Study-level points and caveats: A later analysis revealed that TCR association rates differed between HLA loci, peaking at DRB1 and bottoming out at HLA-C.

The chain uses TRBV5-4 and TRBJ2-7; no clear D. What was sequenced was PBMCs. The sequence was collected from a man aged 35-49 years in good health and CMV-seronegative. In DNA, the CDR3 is TGTGCCAGCAGCTTGGCCGGTCGCTACGAGCAGTACTTC. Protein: CASSLAGRYEQYF.